Presented here are 27 T cell receptor beta chains from one specimen sequenced in a study of CD8+ T cells in alopecia areata. Extracted from the samples, RNA was reverse transcribed into cDNA to serve as the sequencing template. Generated by immunoSEQ multiplex PCR, the TCRdb table keeps only in-frame clones and is missing some. The sample contains 200,000 to 250,000 clones, roughly two fifths of which appear only once. Sample treatment: oral pan-JAK inhibitor, 5-10 mg twice daily. Sequencing was performed on CD4+ T cells sorted from blood, taken between weeks 30 and 35, from a patient treated with tofacitinib. The receptors originated from a human donor with alopecia areata.

V is TRBV5-1 and J is TRBJ1-1; D remains unclear. The CDR3 sequence is 13 residues long. CDR1 is SGHRS and CDR2 is YFSETQ in the germline V gene. V lost 4 bases and J lost 1, with 8 bases in between. The CDR3 nucleotides read TGCGCCAGCAGCCCCCCTGGGAACACTGAAGCTTTCTTT. Its protein is CASSPPGNTEAFF. The full variable domain, rest sourced from reference TRBV5-1 and TRBJ1-1, is KAGVTQTPRYLIKTRGQQVTLSCSPISGHRSVSWYQQTPGQGLQFLFEYFSETQRNKGNFPGRFSGRQFSNSRSEMNVSTLELGDSALYLCASSPPGNTEAFFGQGTRLTVV.

In its sample, this clone was seen a few times. The J gene is TRBJ1-1, the V gene TRBV18, with D possibly TRBD1 on 5 matching bases. The CDR3 spans 13 residues. V dropped 6 bases and J dropped 1 base, with 9 bases sitting between them. Germline CDR1 is KGHSH and CDR2 is LQKENI. The CDR3 DNA sequence: TGTGCCAGCTCGTCCGGGGGGAACACTGAAGCTTTCTTT. Its protein is CASSSGGNTEAFF.

This clone was counted only a few times. V gene TRBV6-1 combines with J gene TRBJ2-7; 10 positions agree with TRBD2. The CDR3 runs to 18 residues. Germline V gene sequence: CDR1 MNHNS, CDR2 SASEGT. V was clipped by 0 bases and J by 1 base; unmatched bases: 9. CDR3 loop: CASSEARSSGSLSYEQYF. CDR3 DNA: TGTGCCAGCAGTGAAGCTCGGTCTAGCGGGAGTTTGTCCTACGAGCAGTACTTC.

This rearrangement joins TRBV7-6 to TRBJ2-6, with unresolved D. Looked up from germline, CDR1 is SGHVS and CDR2 is FNYEAQ. The germline V and J ends were trimmed by 1 base and 1 base, with 5 bases remaining between them. The CDR3 contains 15 residues. The CDR3 here is CASSLGQSGANVLTF. In nucleotides, the CDR3 is TGTGCCAGCAGCTTAGGGCAGTCTGGGGCCAACGTCCTGACTTTC.

This clone was recorded a few times. The J gene is TRBJ2-2, the V gene TRBV7-2; 14 bases map to TRBD2. CDR3 length: 18 amino acids. V lost 2 bases to trimming and J lost 7 bases; unmatched junction nucleotides: 9. Germline loops: CDR1 SGHTA, CDR2 FQGNSA. The CDR3, as DNA: TGTGCCAGCAGCTTATTGGGCATTGGGACTAGCGGGAGCGGGGAGCTGTTTTTT. Protein sequence: CASSLLGIGTSGSGELFF.

The chain recombines TRBV5-1 with TRBJ2-4; the D is unclear. This CDR3 has 14 amino acids. The germline V gene has CDR1 SGHRS and CDR2 YFSETQ. Trimming shortened V by 0 bases and J by 9 bases, and 13 bases separated the two germline ends. The CDR3 protein is CASSLGPPFAIQYF. In nucleotides, the CDR3 is TGCGCCAGCAGCTTGGGGCCCCCGTTTGCCATTCAGTACTTC.

The rearrangement links TRBV6-1 to TRBJ1-5, with 9 bases aligning to TRBD1. V was pared by 5 bases and J by 5 bases, with 4 bases of the junction left unmatched. CDR1 and CDR2 (germline): MNHNS, SASEGT. The CDR3 is 14 amino acids. DNA for the CDR3: TGTGCCAGCAGTCAGACAGGGGGTTATCAGCCCCAGCATTTT. This gives the protein CASSQTGGYQPQHF.

In this sample, this clone turned up a few times. This chain joins TRBV6-1 and TRBJ1-2; no firm D call. The CDR3 runs 15 residues. Germline values: CDR1 MNHNS, CDR2 SASEGT. The V end was cut by 5 bases, the J end by 2 bases, with 15 bases between. The CDR3 region has the DNA TGTGCCAGCAGTTCCCACGGCGGCGCCAACTATGGCTACACCTTC. This codes for CASSSHGGANYGYTF.

Of note for this clone: A much larger clone lies a single base off, so this may be a read error. This sequence joins TRBV5-6 and TRBJ2-3, with TRBD1 identical over 7 bases. The CDR3 has 14 residues. V shed 2 bases, J shed 1 base, and the junction held 1 base outside the gene matches. CDR1 and CDR2 from the germline V gene are SGHDT and YYEEEE. The CDR3: CASSFQGGTDTQYF. The DNA of the CDR3 is TGTGCCAGCAGCTTTCAGGGGGGCACAGATACGCAGTATTTT.

This rearrangement joins TRBV14 to TRBJ2-1, with D hard to call. In germline, CDR1 is SGHDN, CDR2 FVKESK. V gave up 1 base and J gave up 0 bases, with 10 bases separating them. The CDR3 consists of 16 residues. CDR3 loop: CASSQVLHSSYNEQFF. The CDR3 DNA reads as TGTGCCAGCAGCCAAGTTCTTCACAGCTCCTACAATGAGCAGTTCTTC.

The rearrangement links TRBV2 to TRBJ2-3, with D hard to call. V was clipped by 5 bases and J by 7 bases, with 7 bases between them. The length of the CDR3 is 11 residues. Germline values: CDR1 SNHLY, CDR2 FYNNEI. CDR3 protein: CASSSDNTQYF. The DNA for the CDR3 is TGTGCCAGCAGTTCAGACAATACGCAGTATTTT.

This clone was counted between two and nine times. The chain carries TRBV27 and TRBJ1-2; 9 bases map to TRBD1. There are 15 residues in the CDR3. Germline values: CDR1 MNHEY, CDR2 SMNVEV (reference sequence). Trimming cost V 4 bases and J 4 bases; bases outside gene matches: 7. CDR3 bases: TGTGCCAGCAGTTCCTCGACAGGGGGACCCTATGGCTACACCTTC. It is translated as CASSSSTGGPYGYTF.

The chain couples TRBV11-2 to TRBJ2-1; TRBD2 matches 10 bases. V lost 5 bases and J lost 12; bases outside the gene matches: 13. This CDR3 is built from 15 residues. CDR1 SGHAT and CDR2 FQNNGV come from the germline V gene. Here the CDR3 DNA reads TGTGCCAGCAGCCCCACTAGCGGGGCCACCATGGGGCAGTTCTTC. Encoded protein: CASSPTSGATMGQFF.

This clone was counted once. This sequence joins TRBV7-9 and TRBJ1-5, with D perhaps TRBD1 (6 bases). V gave up 4 bases and J gave up 5 bases, with 9 bases separating them. This CDR3 is built from 13 residues. CDR1 and CDR2 (germline): SEHNR, FQNEAQ (reference sequence). The DNA for the CDR3 is TGTGCCAGCAGCTCCAGGGGAGATCAGCCCCAGCATTTT. Translating gives CASSSRGDQPQHF.

Only a few counts were recorded for this clone. This chain connects TRBV5-1 to TRBJ1-6; TRBD1 is a possible D gene (5 bases). The CDR3 covers 15 residues. V was cut by 0 bases and J by 7 bases, with 11 bases left in between. In germline, CDR1 is SGHRS, CDR2 YFSETQ. Here the CDR3 DNA reads TGCGCCAGCAGCTTGGCCGAGGGACCCAATTCACCCCTCCACTTT. Its protein product is CASSLAEGPNSPLHF.

The chain carries TRBV5-1 and TRBJ1-5; possibly TRBD1 for D (5 bases). V dropped 1 base and J dropped 3 bases, with 8 bases sitting between them. The CDR3 is made up of 14 amino acids. The germline V gene encodes CDR1 SGHRS and CDR2 YFSETQ. CDR3 DNA sequence: TGCGCCAGCAGCTTGAGCGGGACCAATCAGCCCCAGCATTTT. This encodes CASSLSGTNQPQHF.

The chain carries TRBV5-1 and TRBJ2-2, with 9 bases matching TRBD1. The CDR3 sequence is 13 residues long. Trimming removed 7 bases from V and 4 bases from J; junction bases left unmatched: 2. Germline CDR1 and CDR2: SGHRS and YFSETQ. CDR3 in amino acids: CASGTGTTGELFF. CDR3 coding DNA: TGCGCCAGCGGGACAGGGACCACCGGGGAGCTGTTTTTT.

The V and J genes are TRBV30 and TRBJ1-2; 7 positions match TRBD1. The CDR3 loop spans 14 amino acids. Germline V CDR1 and CDR2: GTSNPN, SVGIG (reference sequence). Trimming took 1 base from V and 3 from J; bases not matched to a gene: 5. In nucleotides, the CDR3 is TGTGCCTGGAGTGGACAGGGATACGACTATGGCTACACCTTC. Translating gives CAWSGQGYDYGYTF. The variable domain in full, completed from reference TRBV30 and TRBJ1-2, reads SQTIHQWPATLVQPVGSPLSLECTVEGTSNPNLYWYRQAAGRGLQLLFYSVGIGQISSEVPQNLSASRPQDRQFILSSKKLLLSDSGFYLCAWSGQGYDYGYTFGSGTRLTVV.

The rearrangement joins TRBV23-1 to TRBJ1-1; no reliable D call. TRBV23-1 is filed as an ORF, its function uncertain. The CDR3 contains 13 residues. Between the trimmed V and J ends, which lost 8 bases and 3 bases, there was a span of 13 bases. The CDR3 sequence is CASRIGVDTEAFF. The DNA for the CDR3 is TGCGCCAGCCGTATTGGGGTTGACACTGAAGCTTTCTTT.

The rearrangement uses TRBV30 and TRBJ1-4; D remains ambiguous. CDR3 length: 12 residues. V lost 2 bases and J lost 4, with 5 bases in between. Germline lookup yields CDR1 GTSNPN and CDR2 SVGIG (reference sequence). Written as DNA, the CDR3 is TGTGCCTGGAGTCGACTTAATGAAAAACTGTTTTTT. It translates to CAWSRLNEKLFF.

The rearrangement joins TRBV19 to TRBJ1-3, with 7 nucleotides matching TRBD1. The CDR3 extends over 17 amino acids. V shed 6 bases, J shed 1 base, and the junction held 12 bases outside the gene matches. The germline gives CDR1 LNHDA, CDR2 SQIVND (reference sequence). Here the CDR3 reads CASRAASTGASGNTIYF. The DNA for the CDR3 is TGTGCCAGTAGGGCCGCTTCTACAGGGGCGTCTGGAAACACCATATATTTT.

V gene TRBV7-2 combines with J gene TRBJ1-1; D perhaps matches TRBD1 (5 bases). V was clipped by 1 base and J by 2 bases, with 11 bases between them. The CDR3 extends over 15 amino acids. CDR1 and CDR2 (germline): SGHTA, FQGNSA. CDR3: CASSLVRGVNTEAFF. The CDR3 nucleotides are TGTGCCAGCAGCTTAGTTCGGGGGGTTAACACTGAAGCTTTCTTT.

V gene TRBV11-2 combines with J gene TRBJ2-7; D remains unclear. CDR3 length equals 14 residues. Looked up from germline, CDR1 is SGHAT and CDR2 is FQNNGV. V gave up 0 bases and J gave up 6 bases, with 12 bases separating them. CDR3: CASSLDPMGPEQYF. The CDR3 nucleotides read TGTGCCAGCAGCTTAGATCCCATGGGCCCCGAGCAGTACTTC.

The table lists this clone with a few counts. The CDR3 sequence: CASSDRENTEAFF. The CDR3 DNA reads as TGTGCCAGCAGCGACAGGGAGAACACTGAAGCTTTCTTT. The genes are TRBV7-9 and TRBJ1-1; 7 bases line up with TRBD1. The CDR3 length is 13 residues. Looked up from germline, CDR1 is SEHNR and CDR2 is FQNEAQ (reference sequence). Trimming took 5 bases from V and 1 from J; bases not matched to a gene: 1.

The chain carries TRBV2 and TRBJ1-5; maybe TRBD1 (5 bases). Deletions cut 2 bases from V and 1 base from J, with 18 bases between. The CDR3 sequence is 18 residues long. CDR1 and CDR2 (germline): SNHLY, FYNNEI. The CDR3 DNA reads as TGTGCCAGCAGTGAAACTCGCTTCGGGGGACGCAGCAATCAGCCCCAGCATTTT. Translating it yields CASSETRFGGRSNQPQHF.

V usage is TRBV5-1 and J usage is TRBJ1-3; D not certain. The ends were cut back, 6 bases at V and 0 bases at J, with 1 base in the middle. This CDR3 has 11 amino acids. Per germline, CDR1 SGHRS and CDR2 YFSETQ. The CDR3 is CASTSGNTIYF. CDR3 DNA: TGCGCCAGCACCTCTGGAAACACCATATATTTT. The full variable domain, in which reference TRBV5-1 and TRBJ1-3 provide the parts outside the CDR3, is KAGVTQTPRYLIKTRGQQVTLSCSPISGHRSVSWYQQTPGQGLQFLFEYFSETQRNKGNFPGRFSGRQFSNSRSEMNVSTLELGDSALYLCASTSGNTIYFGEGSWLTVV.

The chain combines TRBV11-3 with TRBJ1-1; D uncertain. Trimming stripped 10 bases from V and 6 bases from J, with 15 bases between. Germline V gene sequence: CDR1 SGHNT, CDR2 YENEEA. The CDR3 loop spans 12 amino acids. CDR3 sequence reads: CANRGYCAEAFF. CDR3 nucleotide sequence: TGTGCCAACCGGGGATATTGCGCTGAAGCTTTCTTT.